This T cell receptor (beta chain) was sequenced in a study of blood T cell repertoires in COVID-19. Study details: Sample material is recorded as cDNA or gDNA derived from T cells, B-cell-depleted T cells, or PBMCs.

The CDR3 runs to 14 residues. With 6 bases removed from V and 2 bases from J, the gap between germline ends came to 13 bases. Germline-derived CDR1 and CDR2 are MNHEY and SVGAGI. Sequencing was performed with immunoSEQ multiplex PCR; in TCRdb, only in-frame clones are kept and a portion is missing. The sample records some 220,000 clones, around 87% being singletons. Across 24 US areas, participants ranged in age from about 18 to 100 years. Cohorts were based on clinical histories the participants reported. This TCR derives from a woman aged 18-35 years in a cohort exposed to, infected with or recovered from COVID-19 (not recorded which). The sequenced sample was PBMCs or T cells enriched from blood (not recorded which). This rearrangement joins TRBV6-5 to TRBJ1-2, with D possibly TRBD1 on 5 matching bases. DNA of the CDR3: TGTGCCAGCAGGATTGGACAAAACAACTATGGCTACACCTTC. Its protein product is CASRIGQNNYGYTF.